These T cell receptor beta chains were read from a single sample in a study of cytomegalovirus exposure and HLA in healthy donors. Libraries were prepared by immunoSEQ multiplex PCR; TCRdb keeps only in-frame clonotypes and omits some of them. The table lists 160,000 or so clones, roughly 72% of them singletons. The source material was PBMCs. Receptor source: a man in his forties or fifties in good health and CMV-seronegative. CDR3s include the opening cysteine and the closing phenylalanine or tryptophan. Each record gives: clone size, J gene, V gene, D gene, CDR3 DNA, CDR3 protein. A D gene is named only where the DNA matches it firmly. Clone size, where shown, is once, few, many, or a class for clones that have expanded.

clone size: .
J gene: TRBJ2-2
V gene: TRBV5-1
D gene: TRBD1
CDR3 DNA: TGCGCCAGCAGCTTGGAGGGACAGGGATTAGGCGGGGAGCTGTTTTTT
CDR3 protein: CASSLEGQGLGGELFF

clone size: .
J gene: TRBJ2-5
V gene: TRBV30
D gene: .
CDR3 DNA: TGTGCCTGGTCACAAGAGACCCAGTACTTC
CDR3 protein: CAWSQETQYF

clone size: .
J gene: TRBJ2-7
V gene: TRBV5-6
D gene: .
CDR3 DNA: TGTGCCAGCAGCTTGGTAGGGGTTCCTTACGAGCAGTACTTC
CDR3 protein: CASSLVGVPYEQYF

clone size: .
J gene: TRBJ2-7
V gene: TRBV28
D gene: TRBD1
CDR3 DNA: TGTGCCAGCAGTTCTACGACACAGGGGGCATACGAGCAGTACTTC
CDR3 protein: CASSSTTQGAYEQYF

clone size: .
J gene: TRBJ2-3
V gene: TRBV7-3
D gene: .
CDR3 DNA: TGTGCCAGCAGCCCCACTAGCAGCTCTAGCACAGATACGCAGTATTTT
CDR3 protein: CASSPTSSSSTDTQYF

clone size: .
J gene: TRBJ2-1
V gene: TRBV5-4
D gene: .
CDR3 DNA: TGTGCCAGCAGCTTGATGCCCGGCAATGAGCAGTTCTTC
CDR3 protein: CASSLMPGNEQFF

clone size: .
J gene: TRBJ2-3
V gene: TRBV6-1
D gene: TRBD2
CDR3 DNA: TGTGCCGGAAACTTAGCGGGAGGGCCGATAAATACGCAGTATTTT
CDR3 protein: CAGNLAGGPINTQYF

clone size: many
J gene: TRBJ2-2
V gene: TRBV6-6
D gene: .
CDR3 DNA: TGTGCCAGCAGTTACTCATCGAGCCGGGAGCTGTTTTTT
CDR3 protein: CASSYSSSRELFF

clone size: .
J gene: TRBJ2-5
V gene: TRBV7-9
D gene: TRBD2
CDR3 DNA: TGTTCCAGCAGCTTCGGACTAGCGGATGAAGAGACCCAGTACTTC
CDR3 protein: CSSSFGLADEETQYF

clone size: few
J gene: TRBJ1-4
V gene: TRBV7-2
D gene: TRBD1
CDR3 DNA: TGTGCCAGCAGCTTACAACAGGGGAGTGAAAAACTGTTTTTT
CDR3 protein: CASSLQQGSEKLFF

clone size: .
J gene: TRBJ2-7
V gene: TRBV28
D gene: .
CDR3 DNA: TGTGCCAGCAGCCCGACTATAGTGTTCGAGCAGTACTTC
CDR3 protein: CASSPTIVFEQYF

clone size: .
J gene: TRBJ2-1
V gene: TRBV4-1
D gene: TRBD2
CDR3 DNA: TGCGCCAGCAGCCCTACTCTCCTAGCGGGATCCAATGAGCAGTTCTTC
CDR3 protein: CASSPTLLAGSNEQFF

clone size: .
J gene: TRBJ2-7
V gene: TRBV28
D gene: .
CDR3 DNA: TGTGCCAGCAGCCCACCCAGGTCCTACGAGCAGTACTTC
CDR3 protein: CASSPPRSYEQYF

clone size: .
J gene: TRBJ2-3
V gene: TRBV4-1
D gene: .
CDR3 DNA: TGCGCCAGCAGCCATGAAAGACCCGGGATTCGGGTCGCAGATACGCAGTATTTT
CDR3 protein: CASSHERPGIRVADTQYF

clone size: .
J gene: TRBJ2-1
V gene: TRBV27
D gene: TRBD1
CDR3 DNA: TGTGCCAGCAGTCCCCGGACAGGTCTCGGATGGGAGCAGTTCTTC
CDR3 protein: CASSPRTGLGWEQFF

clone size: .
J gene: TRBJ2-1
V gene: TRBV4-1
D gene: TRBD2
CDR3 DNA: TGCGCCAGCAGCCAAACTAGCGGGAGCTACAATGAGCAGTTCTTC
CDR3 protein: CASSQTSGSYNEQFF

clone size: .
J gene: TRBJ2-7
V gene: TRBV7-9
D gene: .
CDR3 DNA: TGTGCCAGCAGCCCCAGAACAGGGTTAAACTACGAGCAGTACTTC
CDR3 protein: CASSPRTGLNYEQYF

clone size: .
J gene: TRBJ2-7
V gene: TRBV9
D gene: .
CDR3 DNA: TGTGAGACGGTCGGGGGAAACCGATACGAGCAGTACTTC
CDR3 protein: CETVGGNRYEQYF

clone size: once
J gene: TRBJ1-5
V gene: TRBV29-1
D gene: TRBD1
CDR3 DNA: TGCAGCGTGGGACAGGGGAATCAGCCCCAGCATTTT
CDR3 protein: CSVGQGNQPQHF

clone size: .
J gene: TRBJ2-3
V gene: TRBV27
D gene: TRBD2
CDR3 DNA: TGTGCCAGCAGTTCCCAGAGCGGGAGGACAGATACGCAGTATTTT
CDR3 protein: CASSSQSGRTDTQYF

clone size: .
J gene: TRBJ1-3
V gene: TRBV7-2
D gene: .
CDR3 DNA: TGTGCCAGCAGCTTATCTACTGGAAACACCATATATTTT
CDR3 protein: CASSLSTGNTIYF

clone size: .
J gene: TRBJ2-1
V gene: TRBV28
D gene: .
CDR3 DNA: TGTGCCAGCAGTTTAGGCGTGGCGGGAATTAGGCATGAGCAGTTCTTC
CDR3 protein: CASSLGVAGIRHEQFF

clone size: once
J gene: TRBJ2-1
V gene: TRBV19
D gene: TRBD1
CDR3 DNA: TGTGCCAGTGGGGACAGGGAACCTTACAATGAGCAGTTCTTC
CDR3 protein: CASGDREPYNEQFF

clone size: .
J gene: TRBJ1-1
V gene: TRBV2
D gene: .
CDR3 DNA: TGTGCCAGCAGACTAACCCGAGGGGAGGAGGACCCTGAAGCTTTCTTT
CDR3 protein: CASRLTRGEEDPEAFF

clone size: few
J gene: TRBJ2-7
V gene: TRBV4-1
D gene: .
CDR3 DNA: TGCGCCAGCAGCCTCGGGACTGACGTTTCCTACGAGCAGTACTTC
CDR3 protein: CASSLGTDVSYEQYF

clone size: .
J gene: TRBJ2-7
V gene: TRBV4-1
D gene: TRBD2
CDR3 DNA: TGCGCCAGCAGCCAAGGACTAGCGGGGTTATCCTACGAGCAGTACTTC
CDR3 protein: CASSQGLAGLSYEQYF

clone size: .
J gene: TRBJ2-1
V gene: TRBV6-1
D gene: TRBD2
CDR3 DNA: TGTGCCAGCCTGCGGGGGTGGGATGAGCAGTTCTTC
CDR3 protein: CASLRGWDEQFF

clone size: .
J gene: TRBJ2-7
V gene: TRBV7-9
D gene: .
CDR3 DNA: TGTGCCAGCAGCTCCCGAAGCACCCCCTACGAGCAGTACTTC
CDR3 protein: CASSSRSTPYEQYF

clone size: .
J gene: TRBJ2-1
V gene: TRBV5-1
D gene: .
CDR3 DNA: TGCGCCAGCAGCCCCGGGGAGGGGGTGGCCAATGAGCAGTTCTTC
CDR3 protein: CASSPGEGVANEQFF

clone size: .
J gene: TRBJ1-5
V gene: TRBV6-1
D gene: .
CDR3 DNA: TGTGCCAGCAGTGAAACCGGTTATACCTATCAGCCCCAGCATTTT
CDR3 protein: CASSETGYTYQPQHF

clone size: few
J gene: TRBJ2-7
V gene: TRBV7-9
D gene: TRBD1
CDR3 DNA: TGTGCCAGCAGCGCCCCCGACAGGGGACGGGCTGGCGAGCAGTACTTC
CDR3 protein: CASSAPDRGRAGEQYF

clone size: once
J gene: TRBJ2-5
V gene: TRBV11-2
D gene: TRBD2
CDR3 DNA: TGTGCCAGCCGAGGGTTAGCGGGGTCTCTGGCCCAAGAGACCCAGTACTTC
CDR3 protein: CASRGLAGSLAQETQYF

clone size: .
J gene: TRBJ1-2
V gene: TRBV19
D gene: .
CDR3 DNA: TGTGCCAGTAGGGTCCGACAGCAATCTAACTATGGCTACACCTTC
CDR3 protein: CASRVRQQSNYGYTF

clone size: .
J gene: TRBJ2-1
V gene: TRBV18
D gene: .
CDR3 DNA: TGTGCCAGCTCACCGGCGCGGGTCTCCTACAATGAGCAGTTCTTC
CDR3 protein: CASSPARVSYNEQFF

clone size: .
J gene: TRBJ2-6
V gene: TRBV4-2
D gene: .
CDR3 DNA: TGTGCCAGCAGCCAAGAGAATACAGGGAACTCTGGGGCCAACGTCCTGACTTTC
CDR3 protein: CASSQENTGNSGANVLTF

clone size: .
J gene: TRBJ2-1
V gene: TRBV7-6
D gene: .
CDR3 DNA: TGTGCCAGCAGCCCTATAGCGTCGAGCTCCTACAATGAGCAGTTCTTC
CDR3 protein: CASSPIASSSYNEQFF

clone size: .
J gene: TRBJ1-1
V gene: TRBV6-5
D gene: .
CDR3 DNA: TGTGCCAGCAGCAGGCTCGCGAACACTGAAGCTTTCTTT
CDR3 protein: CASSRLANTEAFF

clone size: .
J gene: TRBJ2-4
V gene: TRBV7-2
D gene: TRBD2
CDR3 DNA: TGTGCCAGCAGCTTAGAGACTAGCGGGACGAGGCGGGCCAAAAACATTCAGTACTTC
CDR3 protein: CASSLETSGTRRAKNIQYF

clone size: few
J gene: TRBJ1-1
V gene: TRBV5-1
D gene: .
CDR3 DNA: TGCGCCAGTTATAGGGACAAAATGAACACTGAAGCTTTCTTT
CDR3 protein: CASYRDKMNTEAFF

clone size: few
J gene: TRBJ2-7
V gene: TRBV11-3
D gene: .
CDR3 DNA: TGTGCCAGCAGCTTAGCCGGGGGGCCCTCCTACGAGCAGTACTTC
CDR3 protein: CASSLAGGPSYEQYF

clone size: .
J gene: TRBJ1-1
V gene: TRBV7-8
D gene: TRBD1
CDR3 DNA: TGTGCCAGCAGCTTACAGGGGGCAGGCACTGAAGCTTTCTTT
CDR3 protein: CASSLQGAGTEAFF

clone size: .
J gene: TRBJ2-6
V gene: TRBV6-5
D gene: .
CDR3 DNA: TGTGCCAGCAGTTACCGAGTCTCTGGGGCCAACGGCCTGACTTTC
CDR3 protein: CASSYRVSGANGLTF

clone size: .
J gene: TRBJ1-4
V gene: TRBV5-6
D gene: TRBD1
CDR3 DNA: TGTGCCAGCAGCGAAACAGGGGACACAACTAATGAAAAACTGTTTTTT
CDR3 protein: CASSETGDTTNEKLFF

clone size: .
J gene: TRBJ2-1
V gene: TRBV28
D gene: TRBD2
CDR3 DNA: TGTGCCAGCACCCTGGGGGGGAATGAGCAGTTCTTC
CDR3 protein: CASTLGGNEQFF

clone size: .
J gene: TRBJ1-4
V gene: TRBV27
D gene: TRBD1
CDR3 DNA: TGTGCCGGCAGTCACAGACAGGGTCAGAGTGAAAAACTGTTTTTT
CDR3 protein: CAGSHRQGQSEKLFF

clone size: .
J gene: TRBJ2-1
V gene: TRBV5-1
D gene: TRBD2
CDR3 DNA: TGCGCCAGCAATAGCGGGAGGGGATCCTACAATGAGCAGTTCTTC
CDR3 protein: CASNSGRGSYNEQFF

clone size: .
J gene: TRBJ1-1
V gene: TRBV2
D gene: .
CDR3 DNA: TGTGCCAGCATTGAGGCGGCAGGGGATGGAACTGAAGCTTTCTTT
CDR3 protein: CASIEAAGDGTEAFF

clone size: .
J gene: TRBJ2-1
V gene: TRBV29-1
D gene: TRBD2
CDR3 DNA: TGCAGCGTTGAATTCCGAACTAGCGGCTCCTACAATGAGCAGTTCTTC
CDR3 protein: CSVEFRTSGSYNEQFF

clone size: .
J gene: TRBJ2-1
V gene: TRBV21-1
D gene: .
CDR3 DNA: TGTGCCAGCACCCCCGGGACTAGCTTCAATGAGCAGTTCTTC
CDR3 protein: CASTPGTSFNEQFF

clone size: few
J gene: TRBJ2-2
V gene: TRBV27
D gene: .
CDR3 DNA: TGTGCCAGCAGTAGTTTCCGAGGAACCGGGGAGCTGTTTTTT
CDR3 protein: CASSSFRGTGELFF

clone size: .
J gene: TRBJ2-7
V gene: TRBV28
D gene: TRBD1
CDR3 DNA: TGTGCCAACTCGACTAGTAGACAGGGGTGGTACGAGCAGTACTTC
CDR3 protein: CANSTSRQGWYEQYF